The 4 T cell receptor beta chains below come from one sample, sequenced in a study of T cells after yellow fever vaccination. One entry per CDR3 protein results from TCRdb running MiXCR on the 5' RACE reads. The sample yields some 550,000 distinct CDR3 sequences, less than 20% seen once. Sequenced here: PBMCs, sampled 15 days after the yellow fever booster vaccination. Receptors originate from a man aged 30 to 39 who received the YFV17D yellow fever vaccine.

CDR3 loop: CSASGGGFSDTQYF. CDR3 in DNA: TGCAGTGCTTCAGGGGGAGGTTTCTCAGATACGCAGTATTTT. The chain links TRBV20-1 to TRBJ2-3; D possibly corresponds to TRBD1 (7 bases). The length of the CDR3 is 14 residues. Germline V gives CDR1 DFQATT, CDR2 SNEGSKA (reference sequence). Trimming left V 5 bases short and J 4 bases short, with 16 bases between.

The count of this clonotype is one. This may come from a read error, since a much larger clone is one base off. This sequence joins TRBV5-1 and TRBJ2-2; no definite D call. This CDR3 spans 16 amino acids. Germline loops: CDR1 SGHRS, CDR2 YFSETQ. The DNA of the CDR3 is TGCGCCAACAGCTTTGGCCCGATGGAGTCCACCGGGGAGCTGTTTTTT. Its protein product is CANSFGPMESTGELFF.

This clonotype has just a few counts. V usage is TRBV10-3 and J usage is TRBJ2-7; 7 nucleotides match TRBD2. Germline V gene sequence: CDR1 ENHRY, CDR2 SYGVKD. The CDR3 consists of 13 residues. Trimming removed 8 bases from V and 0 bases from J; junction bases left unmatched: 4. CDR3 loop: CAILAASSYEQYF. CDR3 DNA: TGTGCCATCCTAGCGGCGAGCTCCTACGAGCAGTACTTC.

Comments on this clonotype: One end of the junction does not line up with germline, which may come from a read error. V and J are TRBV6-5 and TRBJ2-1; 8 bases align to TRBD2. CDR3 length equals 16 residues. The germline CDR1 and CDR2 sequences are MNHEY and SVGAGI. The CDR3 DNA is TGTGCCAGCAGTTTAATAGCGGGGTCGGGTTACAATAAGCAGTTCTTC. It codes for CASSLIAGSGYNKQFF.